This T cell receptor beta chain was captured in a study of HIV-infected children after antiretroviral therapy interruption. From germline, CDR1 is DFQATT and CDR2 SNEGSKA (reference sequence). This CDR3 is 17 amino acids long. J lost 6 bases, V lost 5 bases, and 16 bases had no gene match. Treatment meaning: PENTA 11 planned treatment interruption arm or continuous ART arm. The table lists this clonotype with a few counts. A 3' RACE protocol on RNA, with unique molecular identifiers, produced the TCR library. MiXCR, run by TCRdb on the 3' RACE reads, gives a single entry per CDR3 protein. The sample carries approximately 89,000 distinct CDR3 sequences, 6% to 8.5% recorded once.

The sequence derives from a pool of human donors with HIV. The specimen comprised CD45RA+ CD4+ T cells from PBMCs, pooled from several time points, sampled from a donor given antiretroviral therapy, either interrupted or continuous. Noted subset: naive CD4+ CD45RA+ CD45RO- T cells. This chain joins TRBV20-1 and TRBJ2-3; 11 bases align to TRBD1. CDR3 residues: CSADGSLGTGGADTQYF. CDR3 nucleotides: TGCAGTGCTGATGGCTCGCTAGGGACAGGGGGGGCGGATACGCAGTATTTT.